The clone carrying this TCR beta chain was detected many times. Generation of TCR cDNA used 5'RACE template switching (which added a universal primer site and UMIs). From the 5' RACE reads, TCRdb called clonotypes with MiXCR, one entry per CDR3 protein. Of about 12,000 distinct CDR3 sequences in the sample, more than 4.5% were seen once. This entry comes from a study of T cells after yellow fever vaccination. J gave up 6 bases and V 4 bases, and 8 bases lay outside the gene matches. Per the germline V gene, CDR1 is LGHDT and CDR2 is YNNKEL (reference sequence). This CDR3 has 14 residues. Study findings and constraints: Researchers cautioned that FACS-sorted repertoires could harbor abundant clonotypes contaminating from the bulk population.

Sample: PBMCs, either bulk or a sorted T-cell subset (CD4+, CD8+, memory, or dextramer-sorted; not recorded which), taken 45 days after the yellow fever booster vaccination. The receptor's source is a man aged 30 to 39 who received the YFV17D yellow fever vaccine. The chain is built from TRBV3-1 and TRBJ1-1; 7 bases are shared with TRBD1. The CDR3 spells CASSLPGQPSEAFF. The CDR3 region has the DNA TGTGCCAGCAGCCTCCCGGGACAGCCCTCTGAAGCTTTCTTT.